The clone carrying this TCR beta chain was seen many times. MiXCR was run by TCRdb on the 5' RACE reads, yielding one entry per CDR3 protein. The profile shows more than 25,000 distinct CDR3 sequences, 7% to 10% of them singletons. CDR3 length equals 13 residues. The V end lost 0 bases, the J end lost 3 bases, and 6 bases lay between the germline ends. Per the germline V gene, CDR1 is LNHNV and CDR2 is YYDKDF (reference sequence). The data were obtained in a study of chronic HIV infection and antiretroviral therapy. The receptor's source is an adult who had HIV and had not received antiretroviral therapy, or was an uninfected healthy control (not recorded which). The chain uses TRBV15 and TRBJ2-7; TRBD2 is a possible D gene (5 bases). The sequenced material came from peripheral blood. The CDR3 sequence: CATSRDRDYEQYF. CDR3 DNA: TGTGCCACCAGCAGAGATCGGGACTACGAGCAGTACTTC.